Reported below is one TCR beta chain. Method: immunoSEQ multiplex PCR; TCRdb's copy keeps in-frame clones and lacks some. The data contain roughly 240,000 clones, roughly 89% of them seen just once; the ten biggest clones take up about 2.8%. The sample comes from a study of cytomegalovirus exposure and HLA in healthy donors. The CDR3 extends over 15 amino acids. V was trimmed by 5 bases and J by 0 bases, leaving 14 bases between them. The V gene's germline CDR1 is PRHDT and CDR2 FYEKMQ (reference sequence). The material sequenced was PBMCs. This TCR was recovered from a man between 18 and 35 years old in good health and CMV-seronegative. The rearrangement joins TRBV13 to TRBJ2-7; no clear D. CDR3 sequence reads: CASSVEIALSYEQYF. The CDR3 nucleotides are TGTGCCAGCAGCGTGGAAATAGCCCTCTCCTACGAGCAGTACTTC. Combining the CDR3 with reference TRBV13 and TRBJ2-7 gives the whole variable domain AAGVIQSPRHLIKEKRETATLKCYPIPRHDTVYWYQQGPGQDPQFLISFYEKMQSDKGSIPDRFSAQQFSDYHSELNMSSLELGDSALYFCASSVEIALSYEQYFGPGTRLTVT.